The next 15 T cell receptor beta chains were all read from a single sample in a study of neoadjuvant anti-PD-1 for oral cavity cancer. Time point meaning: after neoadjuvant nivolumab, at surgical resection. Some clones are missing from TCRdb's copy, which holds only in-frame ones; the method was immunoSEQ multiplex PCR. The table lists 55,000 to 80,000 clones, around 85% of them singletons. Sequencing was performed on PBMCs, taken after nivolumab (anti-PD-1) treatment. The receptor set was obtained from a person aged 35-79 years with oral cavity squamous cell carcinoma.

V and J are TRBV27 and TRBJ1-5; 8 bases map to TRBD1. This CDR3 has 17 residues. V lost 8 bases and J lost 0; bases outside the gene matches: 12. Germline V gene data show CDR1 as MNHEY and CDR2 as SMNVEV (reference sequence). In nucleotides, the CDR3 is TGTGCCAGCCGCCAGGGGGCACGGGCCTTTAGCAATCAGCCCCAGCATTTT. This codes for CASRQGARAFSNQPQHF.

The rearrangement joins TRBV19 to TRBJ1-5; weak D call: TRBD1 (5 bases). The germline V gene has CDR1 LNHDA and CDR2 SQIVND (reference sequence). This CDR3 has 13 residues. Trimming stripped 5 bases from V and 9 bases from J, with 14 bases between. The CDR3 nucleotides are TGTGCCAGTAGTTCGACAACTCAGGGGCCCCAGCATTTT. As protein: CASSSTTQGPQHF.

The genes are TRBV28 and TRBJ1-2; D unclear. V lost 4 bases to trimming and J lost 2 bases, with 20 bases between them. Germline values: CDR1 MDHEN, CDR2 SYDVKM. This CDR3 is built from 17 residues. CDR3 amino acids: CASSSRSLLENNYGYTF. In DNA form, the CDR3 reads TGTGCCAGCAGTTCGCGTTCGCTGTTGGAGAACAACTATGGCTACACCTTC.

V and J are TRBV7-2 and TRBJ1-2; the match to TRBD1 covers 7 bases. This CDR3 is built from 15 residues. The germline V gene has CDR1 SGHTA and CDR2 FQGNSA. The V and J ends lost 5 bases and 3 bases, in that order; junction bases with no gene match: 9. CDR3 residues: CASSPPGGLDYGYTF. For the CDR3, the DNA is TGTGCCAGCAGCCCTCCAGGGGGGCTGGACTATGGCTACACCTTC.

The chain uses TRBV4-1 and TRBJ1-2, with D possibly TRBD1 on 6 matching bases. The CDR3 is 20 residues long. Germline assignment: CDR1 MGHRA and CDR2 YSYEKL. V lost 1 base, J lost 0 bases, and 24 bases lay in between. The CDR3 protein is CASSQGGLRDRLPTNYGYTF. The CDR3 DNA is TGCGCCAGCAGCCAAGGGGGACTGCGTGACAGGCTGCCGACTAACTATGGCTACACCTTC.

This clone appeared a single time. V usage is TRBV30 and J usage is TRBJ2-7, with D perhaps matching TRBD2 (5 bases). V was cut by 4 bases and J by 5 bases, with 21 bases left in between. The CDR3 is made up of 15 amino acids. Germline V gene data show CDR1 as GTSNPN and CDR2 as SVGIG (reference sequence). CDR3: CAWNDIRGWNNEQYF. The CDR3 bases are TGTGCCTGGAATGACATCCGAGGGTGGAACAACGAGCAGTACTTC. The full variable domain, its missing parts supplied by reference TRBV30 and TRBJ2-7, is SQTIHQWPATLVQPVGSPLSLECTVEGTSNPNLYWYRQAAGRGLQLLFYSVGIGQISSEVPQNLSASRPQDRQFILSSKKLLLSDSGFYLCAWNDIRGWNNEQYFGPGTRLTVT.

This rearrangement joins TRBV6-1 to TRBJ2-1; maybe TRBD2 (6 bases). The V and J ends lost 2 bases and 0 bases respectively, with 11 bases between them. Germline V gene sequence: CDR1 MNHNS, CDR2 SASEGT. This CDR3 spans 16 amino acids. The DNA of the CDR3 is TGTGCCAGCAGTGAAACTAGCTTGAGCTCCTACAATGAGCAGTTCTTC. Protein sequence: CASSETSLSSYNEQFF.

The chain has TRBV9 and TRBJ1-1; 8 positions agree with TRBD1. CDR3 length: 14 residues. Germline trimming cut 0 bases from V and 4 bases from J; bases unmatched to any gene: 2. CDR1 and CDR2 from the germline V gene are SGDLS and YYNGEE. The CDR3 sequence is CASSVAQGATEAFF. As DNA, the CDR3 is TGTGCCAGCAGCGTAGCCCAGGGGGCCACTGAAGCTTTCTTT.

The CDR3 DNA sequence: TGTGCCAGCAGGCGACAGGGCATCGTCTCTGGAAACACCATATATTTT. Encoded protein: CASRRQGIVSGNTIYF. The chain has TRBV28 and TRBJ1-3; 7 nucleotides agree with TRBD1. The CDR3 runs to 16 residues. Germline loops: CDR1 MDHEN, CDR2 SYDVKM. With 6 bases clipped from V and 0 bases from J, the junction kept 8 bases outside the gene matches. The variable domain in full, with the rest retrieved from reference TRBV28 and TRBJ1-3, is DVKVTQSSRYLVKRTGEKVFLECVQDMDHENMFWYRQDPGLGLRLIYFSYDVKMKEKGDIPEGYSVSREKKERFSLILESASTNQTSMYLCASRRQGIVSGNTIYFGEGSWLTVV.

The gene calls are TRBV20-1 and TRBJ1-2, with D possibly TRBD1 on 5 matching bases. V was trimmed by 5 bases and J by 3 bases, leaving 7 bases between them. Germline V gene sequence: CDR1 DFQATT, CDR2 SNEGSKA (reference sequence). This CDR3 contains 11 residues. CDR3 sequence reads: CSAGDHYGYTF. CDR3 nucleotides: TGCAGTGCTGGGGACCACTATGGCTACACCTTC.

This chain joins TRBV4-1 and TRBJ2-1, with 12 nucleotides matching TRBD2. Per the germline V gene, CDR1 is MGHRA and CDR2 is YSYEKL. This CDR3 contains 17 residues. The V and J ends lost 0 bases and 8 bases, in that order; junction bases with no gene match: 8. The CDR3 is CASSQEGSSGRVDEQFF. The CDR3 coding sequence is TGCGCCAGCAGCCAAGAGGGATCTAGCGGGAGGGTCGATGAGCAGTTCTTC.

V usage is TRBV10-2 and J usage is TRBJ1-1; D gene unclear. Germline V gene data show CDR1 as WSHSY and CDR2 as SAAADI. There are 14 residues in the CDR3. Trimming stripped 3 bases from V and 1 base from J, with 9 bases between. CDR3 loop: CASSDGLPNTEAFF. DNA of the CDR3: TGCGCCAGCAGTGACGGACTGCCGAACACTGAAGCTTTCTTT.

The DNA of the CDR3 is TGTGCCAGCAGCCCCATGGACGGTTCGAACACCGGGGAGCTGTTTTTT. Its protein product is CASSPMDGSNTGELFF. The chain recombines TRBV7-9 with TRBJ2-2, with D uncertain. Per the germline V gene, CDR1 is SEHNR and CDR2 is FQNEAQ (reference sequence). The CDR3 covers 16 residues. Trimming left V 5 bases short and J 0 bases short, with 13 bases between. The full variable domain, completed using reference TRBV7-9 and TRBJ2-2, is DTGVSQNPRHKITKRGQNVTFRCDPISEHNRLYWYRQTLGQGPEFLTYFQNEAQLEKSRLLSDRFSAERPKGSFSTLEIQRTEQGDSAMYLCASSPMDGSNTGELFFGEGSRLTVL.

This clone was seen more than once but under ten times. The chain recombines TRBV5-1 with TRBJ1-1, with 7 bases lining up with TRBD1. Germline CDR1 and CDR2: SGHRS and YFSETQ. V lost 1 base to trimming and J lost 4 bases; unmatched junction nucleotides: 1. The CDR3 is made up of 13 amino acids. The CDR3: CASSLTGVTEAFF. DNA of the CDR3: TGCGCCAGCAGCTTGACAGGGGTCACTGAAGCTTTCTTT.

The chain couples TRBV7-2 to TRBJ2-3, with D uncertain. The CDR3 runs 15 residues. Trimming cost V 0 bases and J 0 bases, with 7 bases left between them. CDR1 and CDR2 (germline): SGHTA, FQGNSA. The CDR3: CASSLAGISTDTQYF. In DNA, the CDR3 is TGTGCCAGCAGCTTAGCGGGGATAAGCACAGATACGCAGTATTTT.